Listed below are T cell receptor beta chains from one sample, sequenced in a study of T cells expressing NK-cell markers. TCRdb reprocessed the 5' RACE reads and reports one entry per CDR3 protein, with no DNA. The specimen's table records approximately 550,000 distinct CDR3 sequences. Material: blood T cells: a sorted CD56 or NKG2C T cell subset, CD4+ or CD8+ T cells, or bulk PBMC T cells (not recorded which). The source is a young man in good health. Both conserved end residues are part of each CDR3.

V,J,CDR3
TRBV5-1,TRBJ1-2,CASSLQDPYGYTF
TRBV14,TRBJ2-1,CASSQGGSHWEQFF
TRBV11-2,TRBJ2-1,CASSPLVEQFF
TRBV10-3,TRBJ2-2,CAIRRTSRNTGELFF
TRBV7-2,TRBJ2-1,CASSLAQTGRSVF
TRBV5-1,TRBJ1-6,CASSLRNTRDTLHF
TRBV6-5,TRBJ1-2,CASISGAGGYTF
TRBV6-2/TRBV6-3,TRBJ2-1,CASSYSRGNNFNSGSYNEQFF
TRBV5-1,TRBJ2-3,CASSSWTARGDDTQYF
TRBV19,TRBJ1-5,CASSIGQNQPQHF
TRBV5-1,TRBJ2-1,CASSPLGLADGNEQFF
TRBV10-1,TRBJ2-1,CASSGTSGIFYNEQFF
TRBV6-1,TRBJ1-2,CASSEGDPIQGYTF
TRBV2,TRBJ1-5,CASSEEGRQPQHF
TRBV20-1,TRBJ2-3,CSAMRGIDTQYF
TRBV6-5,TRBJ2-1,CASSYSASGMSEQFF
TRBV27,TRBJ2-7,CASSSFPGTGDHEQYF
TRBV6-5,TRBJ1-3,CASSYRALRGNTIYF
TRBV27,TRBJ1-1,CASSLRRGSEAFF
TRBV27,TRBJ2-3,CASSPFEARTDTQYF